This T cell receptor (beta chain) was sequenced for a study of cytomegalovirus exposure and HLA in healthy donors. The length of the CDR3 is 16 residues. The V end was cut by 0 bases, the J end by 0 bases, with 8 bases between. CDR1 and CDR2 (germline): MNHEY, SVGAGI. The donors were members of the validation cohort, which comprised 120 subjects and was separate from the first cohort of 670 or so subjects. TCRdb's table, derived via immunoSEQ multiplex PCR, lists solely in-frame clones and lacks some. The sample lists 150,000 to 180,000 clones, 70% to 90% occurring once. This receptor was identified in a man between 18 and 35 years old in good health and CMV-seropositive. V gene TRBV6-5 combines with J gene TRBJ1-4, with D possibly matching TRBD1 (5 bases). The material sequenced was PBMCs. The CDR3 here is CASSYSDISTNEKLFF. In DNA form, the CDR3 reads TGTGCCAGCAGTTACTCGGACATCTCAACTAATGAAAAACTGTTTTTT.